These 4 T cell receptor beta chains were all obtained from the same sample, sequenced in a study of CD8 T cells in Susac syndrome. Reverse transcription of about 0.45 to 1 ug RNA was carried out with random hexamers. MiXCR, applied by TCRdb to the immunoSEQ multiplex PCR reads, yields one record per CDR3 protein. The sample includes 200,000 to 250,000 distinct CDR3 sequences, about 94% of them seen just once. The sample was CD8+ T cells from PBMCs. The receptors stem from a human donor with multiple sclerosis.

The rearrangement joins TRBV5-6 to TRBJ1-4; the D is unclear. Deletions cut 3 bases from V and 5 bases from J, with 8 bases between. Per germline, CDR1 SGHDT and CDR2 YYEEEE. This CDR3 has 13 amino acids. As DNA, the CDR3 is TGTGCCAGCAGCTCTCAGACGAATGAAAAACTGTTTTTT. As protein: CASSSQTNEKLFF. Complete variable domain (other parts from reference TRBV5-6 and TRBJ1-4): DAGVTQSPTHLIKTRGQQVTLRCSPKSGHDTVSWYQQALGQGPQFIFQYYEEEERQRGNFPDRFSGHQFPNYSSELNVNALLLGDSALYLCASSSQTNEKLFFGSGTQLSVL.

This sequence joins TRBV3-1 and TRBJ1-2, with 8 bases lining up with TRBD1. The CDR3 runs 16 residues. After removal of 0 bases from V and 3 bases from J, the junction contained 6 bases not matched to a gene. CDR1 and CDR2 from the germline V gene are LGHDT and YNNKEL (reference sequence). CDR3 sequence reads: CASSQDPRGRYYGYTF. The CDR3 DNA is TGTGCCAGCAGCCAAGATCCCAGGGGGCGATACTATGGCTACACCTTC.

CDR3 bases: TGTGCCAGCAGCTTGTCGGAGGATTTGGCCGGGGAGCTGTTTTTT. This codes for CASSLSEDLAGELFF. This chain links TRBV5-8 with TRBJ2-2; possible D gene TRBD2, 5 bases. The V end was cut by 1 base, the J end by 6 bases, with 13 bases between. The CDR3 has 15 residues. Germline V gene sequence: CDR1 SGHTS, CDR2 YDEGEE.

The chain is built from TRBV3-1 and TRBJ2-3, with D perhaps matching TRBD1 (6 bases). Germline V gene data show CDR1 as LGHDT and CDR2 as YNNKEL (reference sequence). This CDR3 has 16 amino acids. Trimming took 4 bases from V and 0 from J, leaving 14 bases between them. CDR3 region: CASSRHGQPSTDTQYF. CDR3 sequence (DNA): TGTGCCAGCAGCCGCCACGGACAGCCTAGCACAGATACGCAGTATTTT.